A selection of T cell receptor beta chains follows, all from one sample in a study of graft-versus-host responses after intestinal transplantation. Their cognate antigens are unknown. Libraries were prepared by immunoSEQ multiplex PCR; TCRdb keeps only in-frame clonotypes and omits some of them. This sample has 78,000 or so clones; around 87% occur once, and the top ten carry around 8%. The specimen was unstimulated CD8+ T cells sorted from spleen or lymph node cells, collected before transplant. These receptors were taken from a human donor who was the organ donor for an intestinal transplant. Both conserved end residues are part of each CDR3. A D gene is named only where the DNA matches it firmly. Not all rows give a size; the values are once, few, many and, for expanded clones, a class.

d_call,j_call,v_call,clone_size,cdr3_nt,cdr3_aa
TRBD1,TRBJ2-5,TRBV7-9,.,TGTGCCAGCAGCACTGGACAGGGGGGGGCCCAGTACTTC,CASSTGQGGAQYF
.,TRBJ1-1,TRBV28,.,TGTGCCAGCAGGGACTCCCAATACACTGAAGCTTTCTTT,CASRDSQYTEAFF
.,TRBJ2-1,TRBV7-2,.,TGTGCCAGCAGCTTACAGACAGAATTATACAATGAGCAGTTCTTC,CASSLQTELYNEQFF
.,TRBJ1-1,TRBV7-3,.,TGTGCCAGCAGCTTATCCAAGAACACTGAAGCTTTCTTT,CASSLSKNTEAFF
.,TRBJ1-1,TRBV28,.,TGTGCCAGCAGTTCTCGTTTGGCGACTGAAGCTTTCTTT,CASSSRLATEAFF
TRBD2,TRBJ2-3,TRBV4-1,once,TGCGCCAGCAGCCATACCGGGACTAGCGGTATCGCCTCTAGCACAGATACGCAGTATTTT,CASSHTGTSGIASSTDTQYF
.,TRBJ1-1,TRBV7-6,.,TGTGCCAGCAGCTTGGGGGATGGTGGTGAAGCTTTCTTT,CASSLGDGGEAFF
.,TRBJ1-1,TRBV2,.,TGTGCCAGCATGGCGGGAACTGAAGCTTTCTTT,CASMAGTEAFF
.,TRBJ2-7,TRBV9,once,TGTGCCAGCAGCGAGGGGGACGGATACGAGCAGTACTTC,CASSEGDGYEQYF
TRBD1,TRBJ2-5,TRBV9,.,TGTGCCAGCAGCGAGACAGGGGGAGAGACCCAGTACTTC,CASSETGGETQYF
TRBD2,TRBJ2-3,TRBV5-1,.,TGCGCCAGCAGCCAGCCTTCCGGGGGGACCGATACGCAGTATTTT,CASSQPSGGTDTQYF
.,TRBJ2-7,TRBV27,.,TGTGCCAGCAGTTACGGGGCCTCGCGCGAGCAGTACTTC,CASSYGASREQYF
.,TRBJ2-6,TRBV28,.,TGTGCCAGCACCCCTAGGGGCGACTCTGGGGCCAACGTCCTGACTTTC,CASTPRGDSGANVLTF
.,TRBJ2-5,TRBV6-1,.,TGTGCCAGCACTAACAGGGTGGTCGGGGAGACCCAGTACTTC,CASTNRVVGETQYF
.,TRBJ2-7,TRBV28,.,TGTGCCAGCAGCGACCCTCAAATTGGGAACGAGCAGTACTTC,CASSDPQIGNEQYF
.,TRBJ1-1,TRBV6-4,.,TGTGCCAGCAGTCCCGACGGTATGAACACTGAAGCTTTCTTT,CASSPDGMNTEAFF
.,TRBJ1-3,TRBV6-1,.,TGTGCCAGCAGTGGGGGGGTTAACTCTGGAAACACCATATATTTT,CASSGGVNSGNTIYF
.,TRBJ2-3,TRBV5-1,.,TGCGCCAGCAGCTTAGGCGGTTCTAGCACAGATACGCAGTATTTT,CASSLGGSSTDTQYF
.,TRBJ1-2,TRBV7-2,once,TGTGCCAGCAGGCAGGGGAGTGGCTACACCTTC,CASRQGSGYTF
TRBD1,TRBJ2-7,TRBV6-5,.,TGTGCCAGCAGTACCAGAACAGGGGGGTACGAGCAGTACTTC,CASSTRTGGYEQYF
.,TRBJ1-1,TRBV30,few,TGTGCCTTGAATAAGGCTGGCACTGAAGCTTTCTTT,CALNKAGTEAFF
.,TRBJ1-6,TRBV7-2,.,TGTGCCAGCAGCTTTCGGGACATACCCCTCCACTTT,CASSFRDIPLHF
.,TRBJ2-2,TRBV27,.,TGTGCCAGCAGTTCCGAGTCCGGGGAGCTGTTTTTT,CASSSESGELFF
.,TRBJ2-7,TRBV4-1,.,TGCGCCAGCAGCAGGGGGGACGAGCAGTACTTC,CASSRGDEQYF
.,TRBJ2-5,TRBV6-1,.,TGTGCCAGCAGTGAATTTGGGGACCCCCAAGAGACCCAGTACTTC,CASSEFGDPQETQYF
.,TRBJ2-1,TRBV5-1,.,TGCGCCAGCAGCTTGGAGTACGCCCAGAGGAAGAGCTACAATGAGCAGTTCTTC,CASSLEYAQRKSYNEQFF
TRBD2,TRBJ2-1,TRBV6-4,.,TGTGCCAGCAGTGCCGGGGGGGCCTACAATGAGCAGTTCTTC,CASSAGGAYNEQFF
TRBD1,TRBJ1-5,TRBV4-3,.,TGCGCCAGCAGCCAAGATCAGGGGGGTCAGCCCCAGCATTTT,CASSQDQGGQPQHF
.,TRBJ2-3,TRBV15,.,TGTGCCACTGGGACCGGCACAGATACGCAGTATTTT,CATGTGTDTQYF
.,TRBJ2-3,TRBV4-1,once,TGCGCCAGCAGCTCCCTCGGGGCAGGCACCACAGATACGCAGTATTTT,CASSSLGAGTTDTQYF
.,TRBJ1-6,TRBV2,.,TGTGCCAGCAGTGAATCTGAACAGAATAATTCACCCCTCCACTTT,CASSESEQNNSPLHF
.,TRBJ2-7,TRBV7-9,.,TGTGCCAGCAGCTTAGTAGGCGACGAGCAGTACTTC,CASSLVGDEQYF
TRBD2,TRBJ2-1,TRBV5-8,.,TGTGCCCTCCATTCAGCGGGGGGGTTTAGTGAGCAGTTCTTC,CALHSAGGFSEQFF
.,TRBJ1-1,TRBV19,once,TGTGCCAGTAGTCCGCAAGGGAACACTGAAGCTTTCTTT,CASSPQGNTEAFF
.,TRBJ2-2,TRBV4-1,.,TGCGCCAGCAGCCAAGGGGGTCACACCGGGGAGCTGTTTTTT,CASSQGGHTGELFF
TRBD1,TRBJ1-4,TRBV19,.,TGTGCCAGTTCCTCCCCGGCAGGGGGATCAGAAAAACTGTTTTTT,CASSSPAGGSEKLFF
.,TRBJ2-3,TRBV5-8,.,TGTGCCAGCAGCTTGGAAGCAGGGGCCTTTAGCACAGATACGCAGTATTTT,CASSLEAGAFSTDTQYF
.,TRBJ2-5,TRBV4-1,.,TGCGCCAGCAGCCAAGATAGGGGGATTAAAGAGACCCAGTACTTC,CASSQDRGIKETQYF
TRBD2,TRBJ2-3,TRBV5-1,.,TGCGCCAGCAGCGCTCTAGCGGCTAGCACAGATACGCAGTATTTT,CASSALAASTDTQYF